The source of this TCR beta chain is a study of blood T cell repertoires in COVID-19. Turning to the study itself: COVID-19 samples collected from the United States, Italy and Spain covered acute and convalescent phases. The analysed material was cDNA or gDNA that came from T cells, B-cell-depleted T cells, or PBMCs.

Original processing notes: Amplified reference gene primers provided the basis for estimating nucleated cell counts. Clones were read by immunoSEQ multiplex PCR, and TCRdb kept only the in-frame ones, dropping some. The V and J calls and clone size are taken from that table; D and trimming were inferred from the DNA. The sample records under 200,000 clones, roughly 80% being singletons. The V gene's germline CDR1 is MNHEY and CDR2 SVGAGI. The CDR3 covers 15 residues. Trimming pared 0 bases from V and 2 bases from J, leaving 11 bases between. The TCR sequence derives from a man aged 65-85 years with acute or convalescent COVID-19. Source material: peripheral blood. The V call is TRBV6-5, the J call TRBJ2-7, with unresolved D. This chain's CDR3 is CASSYSTGGTYEQYF. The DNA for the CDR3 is TGTGCCAGCAGTTACTCGACCGGCGGCACCTACGAGCAGTACTTC.